Below are 30 T cell receptor beta chains sequenced from a single sample in a study of blood T cell repertoires in COVID-19. The protocol was immunoSEQ multiplex PCR, while the TCRdb copy is restricted to in-frame clones and leaves out a portion. The repertoire holds 71,000 or so clones, with 75% to 95% as singletons. The sample consisted of peripheral blood. The source of these receptors is a woman aged 18-29 years with acute or convalescent COVID-19.

This chain links TRBV27 with TRBJ2-3; 12 bases match TRBD2. Germline V lookup: CDR1 MNHEY, CDR2 SMNVEV (reference sequence). The ends lost 5 bases at V and 2 bases at J; junction bases unmatched: 8. The CDR3 contains 17 residues. The CDR3 bases are TGTGCCAGCAGTCCTTGGACTAGCGGGGAGCTCACAGATACGCAGTATTTT. This sequence encodes CASSPWTSGELTDTQYF.

The V call is TRBV19, the J call TRBJ1-1; 7 nucleotides agree with TRBD1. From germline, CDR1 is LNHDA and CDR2 SQIVND (reference sequence). The V and J ends lost 5 bases and 7 bases, in that order; junction bases with no gene match: 4. This CDR3 region has 12 residues. As DNA, the CDR3 is TGTGCCAGTAGTCACCGACAGGGTGAAGCTTTCTTT. Translation gives CASSHRQGEAFF.

Comment on this clone: Other DNA sequences in this specimen translate into the identical CDR3. The J gene is TRBJ1-1, the V gene TRBV12-3 or TRBV12-4; unclear D gene. This CDR3 region has 13 residues. V lost 2 bases, J lost 2 bases, and 6 bases lay in between. The CDR3 coding sequence is TGTGCCAGCAGTTTAAGCGGCAACACTGAAGCTTTCTTT. It yields the protein CASSLSGNTEAFF.

The genes are TRBV4-1 and TRBJ1-4, with a tentative D call TRBD1 (5 bases). The V end was cut by 0 bases, the J end by 4 bases, with 9 bases between. CDR1 and CDR2 from the germline V gene are MGHRA and YSYEKL. CDR3 size: 15 residues. The CDR3 protein is CASSQERQFNEKLFF. Written as DNA, the CDR3 is TGCGCCAGCAGCCAAGAACGACAGTTTAATGAAAAACTGTTTTTT.

The chain recombines TRBV9 with TRBJ2-3; TRBD2 agrees at 12 bases. The CDR3 totals 18 residues. Germline loops: CDR1 SGDLS, CDR2 YYNGEE. The junction had 7 bases not matched to a gene; V was cut back by 0 bases and J by 2 bases. The CDR3 sequence is CASSVGLAGVGPTDTQYF. CDR3 DNA sequence: TGTGCCAGCAGCGTAGGACTAGCGGGAGTGGGGCCCACAGATACGCAGTATTTT. The full variable domain, its missing parts supplied by reference TRBV9 and TRBJ2-3, is DSGVTQTPKHLITATGQRVTLRCSPRSGDLSVYWYQQSLDQGLQFLIQYYNGEERAKGNILERFSAQQFPDLHSELNLSSLELGDSALYFCASSVGLAGVGPTDTQYFGPGTRLTVL.

This clone has more than one count but fewer than ten. This chain joins TRBV2 and TRBJ2-5; D not certain. Per the germline V gene, CDR1 is SNHLY and CDR2 is FYNNEI. This CDR3 comprises 12 residues. Between the trimmed V and J ends, which lost 3 bases and 4 bases, there was a span of 6 bases. This CDR3 reads CASSDSRETQYF. The CDR3 DNA follows: TGTGCCAGCAGTGACAGTCGAGAGACCCAGTACTTC.

The chain carries TRBV2 and TRBJ1-1; possibly TRBD1 for D (5 bases). Per germline, CDR1 SNHLY and CDR2 FYNNEI. The CDR3 sequence is 14 residues long. V shed 10 bases and J shed 1 base, with 16 bases lying between them. DNA for the CDR3: TGTGCCAACGGACAACTCCTAACGAACACTGAAGCTTTCTTT. As protein: CANGQLLTNTEAFF. The full variable domain, in which reference TRBV2 and TRBJ1-1 provide the parts outside the CDR3, is EPEVTQTPSHQVTQMGQEVILRCVPISNHLYFYWYRQILGQKVEFLVSFYNNEISEKSEIFDDQFSVERPDGSNFTLKIRSTKLEDSAMYFCANGQLLTNTEAFFGQGTRLTVV.

Comments on this clone: The identical CDR3 is also encoded by other nucleotide sequences in the sample. The chain has TRBV27 and TRBJ1-2; D unclear. The CDR3 totals 13 residues. CDR1 MNHEY and CDR2 SMNVEV come from the germline V gene (reference sequence). Trimming took 3 bases from V and 2 from J, leaving 7 bases between them. The CDR3 reads CASSLRGNYGYTF. The CDR3 DNA reads TGTGCCAGCAGTTTGCGGGGAAACTATGGCTACACCTTC.

The CDR3 nucleotides read TGTGCCTGGAGTTGGGGGCTGAACACTGAAGCTTTCTTT. Amino acid sequence: CAWSWGLNTEAFF. The chain joins TRBV30 to TRBJ1-1, with D tentatively TRBD1 (6 bases). V was cut by 2 bases and J by 0 bases, with 7 bases left in between. Germline V gene data show CDR1 as GTSNPN and CDR2 as SVGIG (reference sequence). The CDR3 extends over 13 amino acids.

This chain joins TRBV30 and TRBJ2-2; perhaps TRBD1 as D (6 bases). The CDR3 spans 14 residues. Deletions cut 4 bases from V and 2 bases from J, with 11 bases between. Germline V CDR1 and CDR2: GTSNPN, SVGIG (reference sequence). The DNA for the CDR3 is TGTGCCTGGACAACGGACAGTAACACCGGGGAGCTGTTTTTT. It codes for CAWTTDSNTGELFF.

The gene calls are TRBV6-5 and TRBJ2-3; unclear D gene. CDR3 length: 12 residues. Trimming cost V 5 bases and J 6 bases, with 9 bases left between them. Germline V gene lookup returns CDR1 MNHEY and CDR2 SVGAGI. The CDR3 sequence is CASSPNPDTQYF. The DNA for the CDR3 is TGTGCCAGCAGTCCTAACCCCGATACGCAGTATTTT.

The chain employs TRBV6-1 and TRBJ2-7, with 7 positions matching TRBD2. The junction had 9 bases not matched to a gene; V was cut back by 0 bases and J by 4 bases. The CDR3 has 16 amino acids. Germline V lookup: CDR1 MNHNS, CDR2 SASEGT. The CDR3 DNA reads TGTGCCAGCAGTGAAGCAGGCCGGGGGGTAGGTTACGAGCAGTACTTC. Its protein product is CASSEAGRGVGYEQYF.

The chain employs TRBV24-1 and TRBJ2-1, with 7 bases that match TRBD1. Unmatched junction bases numbered 4, after V lost 4 bases and J lost 5 bases. Germline CDR1 and CDR2: KGHDR and SFDVKD. The length of the CDR3 is 14 residues. CDR3 loop: CATSDTGTDNEQFF. Written as DNA, the CDR3 is TGTGCCACCAGTGACACCGGGACAGACAATGAGCAGTTCTTC.

V usage is TRBV29-1 and J usage is TRBJ2-1, with 9 bases fitting TRBD1. Trimming at V came to 7 bases and at J to 10 bases, leaving 5 bases not matched to a gene. The germline V gene encodes CDR1 SQVTM and CDR2 ANQGSEA. The CDR3 sequence is 11 residues long. CDR3 DNA: TGCAGCGCAACAGGGGGCAGAGAGCAGTTCTTC. It specifies CSATGGREQFF.

This clone was seen a few times. The chain has TRBV2 and TRBJ1-2, with 9 positions matching TRBD1. The CDR3 has 15 amino acids. V lost 4 bases to trimming and J lost 2 bases; unmatched junction nucleotides: 5. Per germline, CDR1 SNHLY and CDR2 FYNNEI. CDR3 DNA sequence: TGTGCCAGCAGTGGGACAGGGGCGTCAAACTATGGCTACACCTTC. It specifies CASSGTGASNYGYTF.

V usage is TRBV28 and J usage is TRBJ2-7, with a tentative D call TRBD1 (6 bases). Trimming removed 4 bases from V and 6 bases from J, with 13 bases in between. Looked up from germline, CDR1 is MDHEN and CDR2 is SYDVKM. The CDR3 is 13 amino acids. The CDR3 DNA reads as TGTGCCAGCAGTTCGTCGCAAGGGGGCGAGCAGTACTTC. Protein sequence: CASSSSQGGEQYF.

The rearrangement uses TRBV15 and TRBJ2-5; TRBD2 matches at 14 bases. The CDR3 contains 18 residues. V shed 2 bases and J 3 bases; nucleotides not matched to a gene: 8. The germline V gene has CDR1 LNHNV and CDR2 YYDKDF (reference sequence). DNA for the CDR3: TGTGCCACCAGCAGACAGACTAGCGGGGGGGCTCATAAAGAGACCCAGTACTTC. It codes for CATSRQTSGGAHKETQYF.

The rearrangement joins TRBV18 to TRBJ1-1, with a weak D call TRBD1 (5 bases). In germline, CDR1 is KGHSH, CDR2 LQKENI. V was pared by 1 base and J by 3 bases, with 12 bases between. The length of the CDR3 is 15 residues. The CDR3 coding sequence is TGTGCCAGCTCACCACAGGGGCAACGGTACACTGAAGCTTTCTTT. Translation gives CASSPQGQRYTEAFF. Full variable domain (missing parts from reference TRBV18 and TRBJ1-1): NAGVMQNPRHLVRRRGQEARLRCSPMKGHSHVYWYRQLPEEGLKFMVYLQKENIIDESGMPKERFSAEFPKEGPSILRIQQVVRGDSAAYFCASSPQGQRYTEAFFGQGTRLTVV.

This rearrangement joins TRBV5-1 to TRBJ1-1, with 8 bases identical to TRBD1. Germline trimming cut 2 bases from V and 6 bases from J; bases unmatched to any gene: 3. This CDR3 is 13 amino acids long. CDR1 is SGHRS and CDR2 is YFSETQ in the germline V gene. CDR3: CASSFDRGAEAFF. DNA of the CDR3: TGCGCCAGCAGCTTTGACAGGGGCGCTGAAGCTTTCTTT.

The chain joins TRBV5-6 to TRBJ1-2; 7 nucleotides match TRBD1. Germline-derived CDR1 and CDR2 are SGHDT and YYEEEE. The CDR3 sequence is 13 residues long. V shed 6 bases, J shed 3 bases, and the junction held 5 bases outside the gene matches. CDR3 sequence reads: CASKLRGHYGYTF. CDR3 DNA sequence: TGTGCCAGCAAGCTTAGGGGGCACTATGGCTACACCTTC. The full variable domain, its missing parts supplied by reference TRBV5-6 and TRBJ1-2, is DAGVTQSPTHLIKTRGQQVTLRCSPKSGHDTVSWYQQALGQGPQFIFQYYEEEERQRGNFPDRFSGHQFPNYSSELNVNALLLGDSALYLCASKLRGHYGYTFGSGTRLTVV.

The chain is built from TRBV6-1 and TRBJ1-1; D perhaps matches TRBD1 (5 bases). The CDR3 totals 15 residues. V was cut by 3 bases and J by 4 bases, with 15 bases left in between. CDR1 is MNHNS, CDR2 SASEGT, per germline. The DNA for the CDR3 is TGTGCCAGCAGTGACCCACGGAGGGGAAGCACTGAAGCTTTCTTT. Its protein is CASSDPRRGSTEAFF.

The chain carries TRBV30 and TRBJ1-1, with a weak D call TRBD1 (6 bases). CDR1 is GTSNPN and CDR2 is SVGIG in the germline V gene (reference sequence). The CDR3 runs 13 residues. The germline V and J ends were trimmed by 0 bases and 11 bases, with 16 bases remaining between them. The CDR3 nucleotides read TGTGCCTGGAGTGTTTCAGGGGCGATTCAGGCTTTCTTT. Translated, it gives CAWSVSGAIQAFF.

J is TRBJ2-3 and V is TRBV5-1; 7 nucleotides line up with TRBD2. Germline V gene sequence: CDR1 SGHRS, CDR2 YFSETQ. With 0 bases clipped from V and 5 bases from J, the junction kept 6 bases outside the gene matches. CDR3 length equals 15 residues. In DNA, the CDR3 is TGCGCCAGCAGCTTGGGTCCGGGAGGAATAGATACGCAGTATTTT. Amino acids: CASSLGPGGIDTQYF.

J is TRBJ1-1 and V is TRBV6-6; D might be TRBD1 (6 bases). Trimming left V 2 bases short and J 2 bases short, with 12 bases between. Germline values: CDR1 MNHNY, CDR2 SVGAGI (reference sequence). This CDR3 is 15 amino acids long. CDR3 sequence: CASSYARGFNTEAFF. DNA of the CDR3: TGTGCCAGCAGTTACGCCAGGGGTTTTAACACTGAAGCTTTCTTT.

V is TRBV7-9 and J is TRBJ1-6; weak D call: TRBD1 (6 bases). This CDR3 is built from 15 residues. Germline lookup yields CDR1 SEHNR and CDR2 FQNEAQ (reference sequence). The V and J ends lost 2 bases and 11 bases respectively, with 16 bases between them. DNA for the CDR3: TGTGCCAGCAGCTTACACGCGGGGGAGGGGGCACCCCTCCACTTT. Its translation: CASSLHAGEGAPLHF.

This sequence joins TRBV27 and TRBJ1-1; no reliable D call. V lost 4 bases and J lost 4, with 10 bases in between. The length of the CDR3 is 13 residues. CDR1 MNHEY and CDR2 SMNVEV come from the germline V gene (reference sequence). The CDR3 reads CASSYDGATEAFF. The DNA for the CDR3 is TGTGCCAGCAGTTATGACGGAGCCACTGAAGCTTTCTTT.

The chain is built from TRBV11-2 and TRBJ2-3; the match to TRBD1 covers 7 bases. J gave up 4 bases and V 3 bases, and 7 bases lay outside the gene matches. Germline lookup yields CDR1 SGHAT and CDR2 FQNNGV. The CDR3 is 15 residues long. The DNA for the CDR3 is TGTGCCAGCAGCTTTGCAAGACAGGGTTCAGATACGCAGTATTTT. It yields the protein CASSFARQGSDTQYF.

This sequence joins TRBV4-1 and TRBJ1-5; D not resolved. This CDR3 comprises 13 residues. From germline, CDR1 is MGHRA and CDR2 YSYEKL. The V gene lost 2 bases and the J gene lost 2 bases, with 4 bases spanning the gap. The chain's CDR3 is CASSQSRNQPQHF. The CDR3 DNA reads TGCGCCAGCAGCCAATCTCGCAATCAGCCCCAGCATTTT.

The rearrangement uses TRBV7-8 and TRBJ2-3; 8 bases agree with TRBD2. Germline trimming cut 2 bases from V and 5 bases from J; bases unmatched to any gene: 15. Germline-derived CDR1 and CDR2 are SGHVS and FQNEAQ. This CDR3 region has 18 residues. CDR3 amino acids: CASSLSRLATKGGDTQYF. In DNA form, the CDR3 reads TGTGCCAGCAGCTTATCCCGACTAGCGACAAAGGGTGGAGATACGCAGTATTTT.

The chain recombines TRBV2 with TRBJ1-1; D is unresolved. CDR1 and CDR2 (germline): SNHLY, FYNNEI. The CDR3 covers 13 residues. Trimming removed 4 bases at V and 11 bases at J, with 17 bases between. The DNA for the CDR3 is TGTGCCAGCAGTGGGGCGGGCCTAACCCGGGCTTTCTTT. This codes for CASSGAGLTRAFF.